These T cell receptor beta chains were read from a single sample in a study of blood T cell repertoires in COVID-19. Assay: immunoSEQ multiplex PCR; the TCRdb copy retains only in-frame clones and omits some. Of about 80,000 clones in the sample, about four fifths were seen once. Sequences were obtained from peripheral blood. The receptors derive from a man at least 80 years old with active or convalescent COVID-19. The CDR3 runs from the conserved cysteine through the conserved F or W. D genes are given only for firm matches. Only some rows state a clone size, as once, few, many or a class for expanded clones.

-	-	TRBV4-3	TRBJ2-7	TGCGCCAGCAGCCAAGAGAGGGAGTTTTCCTACGAGCAGTACTTC	CASSQEREFSYEQYF
-	TRBD1	TRBV7-9	TRBJ1-6	TGTGCCAGCAGCCCTGGACAGGGCCTTGGGCCCCTCCACTTT	CASSPGQGLGPLHF
-	-	TRBV7-6	TRBJ2-1	TGTGCCAGCAGCTTGAGGGCATCCAATGAGCAGTTCTTC	CASSLRASNEQFF
once	TRBD1	TRBV7-2	TRBJ1-2	TGTGCCAGCAGCTACAAACCAGGGGGAGATTATGGCTACACCTTC	CASSYKPGGDYGYTF
-	-	TRBV6-5	TRBJ1-2	TGTGCCAGCATCCTAGCCGGGCGCCACTATGGCTACACCTTC	CASILAGRHYGYTF
few	-	TRBV2	TRBJ2-1	TGTGCCGGGCAGGATTACAATGAGCAGTTCTTC	CAGQDYNEQFF
-	-	TRBV25-1	TRBJ1-2	TGTGCCAGCAGATTTCCGGGAACAAATGGCTACACCTTC	CASRFPGTNGYTF
once	TRBD1	TRBV5-1	TRBJ2-2	TGCGCCAGCAGATTGGAAGACAGGGGCACCGGGGAGCTGTTTTTT	CASRLEDRGTGELFF
-	-	TRBV5-1	TRBJ1-2	TGCGCCAGCAGCTTGGGAACAGGGGGCTACACCTTC	CASSLGTGGYTF
-	TRBD2	TRBV7-2	TRBJ2-4	TGTGCCAGCAGCCCGACTAGCGGCAAAAACATTCAGTACTTC	CASSPTSGKNIQYF
-	-	TRBV7-9	TRBJ2-5	TGTGCCAGCAGCTTAACCGGGACAAGTTACCAAGAGACCCAGTACTTC	CASSLTGTSYQETQYF
-	-	TRBV28	TRBJ1-1	TGTGCCAGCAGGGTACAGATTAACACTGAAGCTTTCTTT	CASRVQINTEAFF
-	-	TRBV9	TRBJ1-6	TGTGCCAGCAGCACCCGTGGAGGGGACTCCTATAATTCACCCCTCCACTTT	CASSTRGGDSYNSPLHF
-	TRBD1	TRBV6-5	TRBJ1-6	TGTGCCAGCAGTAACGGACAGGGGCGTTCACCCCTCCACTTT	CASSNGQGRSPLHF
-	-	TRBV29-1	TRBJ2-1	TGCAGCGGCGATGTCTCCTACAATGAGCAGTTCTTC	CSGDVSYNEQFF
once	-	TRBV9	TRBJ1-1	TGTGCCAGCAGCGTGGGACAACCTGGGCGCACTGAAGCTTTCTTT	CASSVGQPGRTEAFF
-	TRBD1	TRBV15	TRBJ1-6	TGTGCCACCAGCGGTGGGGGACAGGGAAATTCACCCCTCCACTTT	CATSGGGQGNSPLHF
-	-	TRBV29-1	TRBJ2-7	TGCAGCGTCTACAGGGGGGGCGAGCAGTACTTC	CSVYRGGEQYF
-	-	TRBV9	TRBJ1-3	TGTGCCAGCAGCCCCCGTTGGGCCGCCTCTGGAAACACCATATATTTT	CASSPRWAASGNTIYF
few	-	TRBV5-1	TRBJ1-1	TGCGCCAGCAGCCCTCGAGTCCTAACCCTGAACACTGAAGCTTTCTTT	CASSPRVLTLNTEAFF
-	-	TRBV11-2	TRBJ2-2	TGTGCCAGCAGCTTAGTACCGGGGGGGGAGCTGTTTTTT	CASSLVPGGELFF
-	TRBD1	TRBV24-1	TRBJ2-5	TGTGCCACCAGTGACTACAGGGGGGAGACCCAGTACTTC	CATSDYRGETQYF
-	-	TRBV19	TRBJ1-3	TGTGCCAGTAGTACCACGGTGGGCGATGGAAACACCATATATTTT	CASSTTVGDGNTIYF
-	-	TRBV7-8	TRBJ2-1	TGTGCCAGCAGCTTCCCATGGGACGGGAGAGAGAGGGAGCAGTTCTTC	CASSFPWDGREREQFF
-	-	TRBV4-2	TRBJ2-1	TGTGCCAGCAGCCAATTGGGACAATATTCCAATGAGCAGTTCTTC	CASSQLGQYSNEQFF
few	-	TRBV12-3/TRBV12-4	TRBJ2-1	TGTGCCAGCAGGGCGGGGCGCTACAATGAGCAGTTCTTC	CASRAGRYNEQFF
-	-	TRBV5-1	TRBJ2-3	TGCGCCAGCAGCTATGGACAAAGCACAGATACGCAGTATTTT	CASSYGQSTDTQYF
-	TRBD1	TRBV5-1	TRBJ2-2	TGCGCCAGCAGCACAGGGGGCGGGAGTCACACCGGGGAGCTGTTTTTT	CASSTGGGSHTGELFF
-	TRBD2	TRBV2	TRBJ2-1	TGTGCCAGCAGTGAACGCGGGAGTACGTACAATGAGCAGTTCTTC	CASSERGSTYNEQFF
-	-	TRBV18	TRBJ2-7	TGTGCCAGCTCAGGCCGGGACACACAAGAGCAGTACTTC	CASSGRDTQEQYF
-	-	TRBV30	TRBJ1-1	TGTGCCTGGAGTCCCCAGGGGAGAAGGACTGAAGCTTTCTTT	CAWSPQGRRTEAFF
-	-	TRBV21-1	TRBJ1-2	TGTGCCAGCAGCAACGGAGATCACCCCAACTATGGCTACACCTTC	CASSNGDHPNYGYTF
-	-	TRBV5-1	TRBJ2-2	TGCGCCAGCGCTCAGGGGCCGTCGAACACCGGGGAGCTGTTTTTT	CASAQGPSNTGELFF
-	TRBD2	TRBV5-6	TRBJ2-1	TGTGCCAGCAGTTCCGGACTAGCGGACTACAATGAGCAGTTCTTC	CASSSGLADYNEQFF
-	-	TRBV5-6	TRBJ1-2	TGTGCCAGCAGCCAGGGGCGCAGGGGCTATGGCTACACCTTC	CASSQGRRGYGYTF
few	-	TRBV3-1/TRBV3-2	TRBJ2-1	TGTGCCAGCAGCCCCGCCACAGGGTCCTACAATGAGCAGTTCTTC	CASSPATGSYNEQFF
-	-	TRBV28	TRBJ1-2	TGTGCCAGCAACTTGGGACAAGGGTATGGCTACACCTTC	CASNLGQGYGYTF
-	TRBD1	TRBV7-3	TRBJ1-4	TGTGCCAGCAGCTTAGACGGCGGCCAGGGCCTAACAGGGGGCGAAAAACTGTTTTTT	CASSLDGGQGLTGGEKLFF
-	TRBD1	TRBV29-1	TRBJ1-1	TGCAGCGTCGGGACAGGGGCCGAAAACACTGAAGCTTTCTTT	CSVGTGAENTEAFF
few	-	TRBV28	TRBJ1-2	TGTGCCAGCAGGCAGTCCTTCTATGGCTACACCTTC	CASRQSFYGYTF
-	TRBD1	TRBV18	TRBJ1-4	TGTGCCAGCTCACCACGACAGGGTGATGAAAAACTGTTTTTT	CASSPRQGDEKLFF
-	-	TRBV2	TRBJ1-3	TGTGCCAGCGTAGGACAGCAACACTCTGGAAACACCATATATTTT	CASVGQQHSGNTIYF
-	TRBD1	TRBV15	TRBJ2-5	TGTGCCACCAGCAGAGATCGGTTGCCAGGGGGTCAAGAGACCCAGTACTTC	CATSRDRLPGGQETQYF
-	-	TRBV5-4	TRBJ1-5	TGTGCCAGCAGCTTGGGGCCAGGCAGTGATCAGCCCCAGCATTTT	CASSLGPGSDQPQHF
-	-	TRBV5-1	TRBJ1-4	TGCGCCAGCAGCTTGGCCGGAGAGGCTTATGAAAAACTGTTTTTT	CASSLAGEAYEKLFF
few	-	TRBV7-9	TRBJ2-1	TGTGCCAGCAGCTTTATTAGACAACGCTCCTACAATGAGCAGTTCTTC	CASSFIRQRSYNEQFF
-	-	TRBV5-1	TRBJ1-3	TGCGCCAGCAGCTTGGACAGCCCCAGAAACACCATATATTTT	CASSLDSPRNTIYF
few	-	TRBV19	TRBJ2-7	TGTGCCAGTAGGAAGGGGTCAGGTGGGACACAGTACTTC	CASRKGSGGTQYF
-	-	TRBV19	TRBJ2-3	TGTGCCAGTAGCATAGGGGCTAGCACAGATACGCAGTATTTT	CASSIGASTDTQYF
-	TRBD1	TRBV15	TRBJ1-3	TGTGCCACCAGCAGAGATATTGGACAGGGATCTGGAAACACCATATATTTT	CATSRDIGQGSGNTIYF
-	TRBD1	TRBV28	TRBJ1-2	TGTGCCAGCAAAACGGACAGGGCAGATGGCTACACCTTC	CASKTDRADGYTF
-	-	TRBV18	TRBJ1-4	TGTGCCAGCTCACCAGGCGGGAATGAAAAACTGTTTTTT	CASSPGGNEKLFF
-	TRBD1	TRBV19	TRBJ1-3	TGTGCCAGCAACCAGCAAACCGACAGGGGGCCTGGAAACACCATATATTTT	CASNQQTDRGPGNTIYF
-	-	TRBV19	TRBJ1-3	TGTGCCAGTAGTAACGGACAGAGAATCTCTGGAAACACCATATATTTT	CASSNGQRISGNTIYF
-	TRBD2	TRBV6-5	TRBJ2-7	TGTGCCAGCAGAAGCGGGGGGGACCCGATCTACGAGCAGTACTTC	CASRSGGDPIYEQYF
few	TRBD1	TRBV3-1/TRBV3-2	TRBJ2-1	TGTGCCAGCAGCCAAAATCTCTCCCCGGACAGGGCCCGCAATGAGCAGTTCTTC	CASSQNLSPDRARNEQFF
once	-	TRBV19	TRBJ1-1	TGTGCCAGTAGTATCCAGGGGCGGACTGAAGCTTTCTTT	CASSIQGRTEAFF
-	-	TRBV30	TRBJ1-6	TGTGCCGCAAGCGAAGGGGAATATTCACCCCTCCACTTT	CAASEGEYSPLHF
once	-	TRBV6-5	TRBJ1-1	TGTGCCAGCACTAGAAAGGGGGACACTGAAGCTTTCTTT	CASTRKGDTEAFF
-	TRBD1	TRBV28	TRBJ1-6	TGTGCCAGCAGCACGACAGGGGAAGGATCACCCCTCCACTTT	CASSTTGEGSPLHF